Described below is a single TCR beta chain sequence and its context. The data stem from a study of blood T cell repertoires in COVID-19. Study-wide background: COVID-19 samples collected from the United States, Italy and Spain covered acute and convalescent phases.

Cohorts were based on clinical histories the participants reported. CDR1 and CDR2 (germline): MNHEY, SMNVEV (reference sequence). The CDR3 totals 16 residues. Losses at the gene ends were 4 bases for V and 6 bases for J; bases not matched to a gene: 15. As handled by the study authors: Nucleated cell number was recorded as an estimate derived from reference gene primer amplification. Assay used: immunoSEQ multiplex PCR; TCRdb lists only in-frame clones, some missing. Clone size and the V and J calls come from that table; the DNA yielded D and trimming. The table lists about 240,000 clones, 80% to 90% of them singletons.

The chain has TRBV27 and TRBJ2-7, with 7 bases aligning to TRBD1. The specimen sequenced was PBMCs or T cells enriched from blood (not recorded which). The clonotype comes from a woman aged 40 to 50 who had been exposed to COVID-19. The CDR3 region is CASSSQRGRIGGEQYF. The CDR3, as DNA: TGTGCCAGCAGTTCTCAGAGGGGGCGCATCGGAGGCGAGCAGTACTTC.